Sequencing of this T cell receptor (beta chain) was carried out in a study of OX40 agonist ivuxolimab in advanced cancers. Study at large: The diagnoses of dose-escalation patients were hepatocellular carcinoma, melanoma, renal cell or head and neck cancer.

Samples were taken at baseline and on day 1 of cycles 4 and 7. Of note for this clone: Its antigen is still unknown.

Sequenced by immunoSEQ multiplex PCR; TCRdb stores in-frame clones only, minus some. Here the sample spans some 79,000 clones, about 90% being singletons. Study-wide findings and caveats: Nonresponders, in some cases, also had low normalized T-cell clonal expansion.

The germline gives CDR1 MNHEY, CDR2 SMNVEV (reference sequence). Trimming cost V 5 bases and J 7 bases; bases outside gene matches: 22. The CDR3 covers 19 residues. This chain uses TRBV27 with TRBJ2-7, with TRBD2 matching over 11 bases. The source was CD4+ or CD8+ T cells sorted from blood, collected in a trial of the OX40 agonist ivuxolimab. This clonotype was obtained from an adult with an advanced solid tumor such as melanoma, head and neck, liver or kidney cancer. CDR3 in DNA: TGTGCCAGCAGTCGGGGGCAAATTTTAGCGGGAGGGCCAGCAGGGGAGCAGTACTTC. Translation gives CASSRGQILAGGPAGEQYF.